This TCR beta chain was recorded in a study of cytomegalovirus exposure and HLA in healthy donors. Study-wide background: According to later analysis, the same platform produced the 120 or so validation and approximately 700 first-cohort repertoires.

About this clone itself: What it recognizes is unknown.

Libraries were prepared by immunoSEQ multiplex PCR; TCRdb keeps only in-frame clonotypes and omits some of them. The table lists about 58,000 clones, around 90% of them singletons, with roughly 1% in the top ten. Study-level points and caveats: CMV antigen specificity was confirmed in vitro for a few CMV-associated chains. Reported results showed that the classifier diagnosed cytomegalovirus status with high specificity and sensitivity.

Separation from the roughly 690-subject first cohort characterized the roughly 120-subject validation cohort, to which the donors belonged. CDR1 SGHKS and CDR2 YYEKEE come from the germline V gene (reference sequence). This CDR3 has 18 amino acids. After removal of 0 bases from V and 0 bases from J, the junction contained 9 bases not matched to a gene. The rearrangement joins TRBV5-5 to TRBJ2-3; 8 bases match TRBD1. The sample taken for sequencing was PBMCs. The receptor's source is a man aged 18 to 29 in good health and CMV-seronegative. The CDR3 here is CASSLVRQGFGSTDTQYF. The CDR3 region has the DNA TGTGCCAGCAGCTTGGTCCGACAGGGGTTTGGGAGCACAGATACGCAGTATTTT.